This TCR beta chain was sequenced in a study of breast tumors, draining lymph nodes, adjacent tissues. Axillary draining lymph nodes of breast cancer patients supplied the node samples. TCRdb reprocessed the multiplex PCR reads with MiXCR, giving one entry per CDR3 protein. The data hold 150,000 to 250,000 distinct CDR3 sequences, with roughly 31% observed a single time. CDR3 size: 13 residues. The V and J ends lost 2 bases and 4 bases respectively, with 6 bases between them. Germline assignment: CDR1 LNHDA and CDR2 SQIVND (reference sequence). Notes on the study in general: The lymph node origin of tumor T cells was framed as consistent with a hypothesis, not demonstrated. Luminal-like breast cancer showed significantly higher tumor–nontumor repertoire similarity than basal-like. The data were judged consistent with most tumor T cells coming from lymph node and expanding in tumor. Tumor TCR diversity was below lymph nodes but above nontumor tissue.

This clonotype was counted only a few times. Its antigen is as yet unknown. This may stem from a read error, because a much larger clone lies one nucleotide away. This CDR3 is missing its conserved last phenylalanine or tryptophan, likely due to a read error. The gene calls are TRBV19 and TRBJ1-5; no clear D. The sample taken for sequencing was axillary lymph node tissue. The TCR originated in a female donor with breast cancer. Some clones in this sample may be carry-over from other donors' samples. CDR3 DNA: TGTGCCAGTAGTATAAGTGGAAATCAGCCCCAGCATTAT. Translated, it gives CASSISGNQPQHY.